This T cell receptor (beta chain) was found in a study of spatial heterogeneity in lung cancer. About the study: Every unique TCR and UMI combination, on average, appeared more than ten times in raw reads.

Study conclusions and caveats: Resection blood, more than follow-up blood, showed ubiquitous expanded tumor TCRs.

Comments on this clonotype: Its specificity is unknown.

CDR1 GTSNPN and CDR2 SVGIG come from the germline V gene (reference sequence). CDR3 size: 12 residues. Trimming pared 3 bases from V and 1 base from J, leaving 6 bases between. Time point: blood at routine non-recurrence follow-up after resection. TCRs were sequenced from unsorted whole RNA of tumor, nontumor lung or PBMC. TCRdb re-analysed the 5' RACE reads in MiXCR, keeping a single row per CDR3 protein. Of around 120,000 distinct CDR3 sequences listed, over 9% are singletons. The V call is TRBV30, the J call TRBJ1-1; D unresolved. The input for sequencing was PBMCs, taken at follow-up. This clonotype originated in a male donor with early-stage non-small cell lung cancer. CDR3 in amino acids: CAWRRTNTEAFF. In DNA, the CDR3 is TGTGCCTGGAGACGGACGAACACTGAAGCTTTCTTT.